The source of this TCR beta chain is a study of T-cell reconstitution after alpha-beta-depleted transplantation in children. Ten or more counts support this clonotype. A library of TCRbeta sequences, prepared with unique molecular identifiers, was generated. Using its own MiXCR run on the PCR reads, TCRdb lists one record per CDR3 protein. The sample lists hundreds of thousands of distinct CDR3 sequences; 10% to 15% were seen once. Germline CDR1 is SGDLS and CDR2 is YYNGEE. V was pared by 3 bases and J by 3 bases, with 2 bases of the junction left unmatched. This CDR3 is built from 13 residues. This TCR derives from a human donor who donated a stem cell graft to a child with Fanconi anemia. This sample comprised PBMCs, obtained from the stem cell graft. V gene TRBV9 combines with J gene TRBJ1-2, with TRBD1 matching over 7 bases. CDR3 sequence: CASSAGQDYGYTF. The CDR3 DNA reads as TGTGCCAGCAGCGCCGGACAGGACTATGGCTACACCTTC.